This TCR beta chain stems from a study of shared clonotypes between healthy human individuals. About 90 million PBMCs per unsorted sample were used for genomic DNA. The assay used deep level. Study processing details: For the immunoSEQ data, sequences were junction-only without quality scores, so filtering differed. Method: immunoSEQ multiplex PCR; TCRdb's copy keeps in-frame clones and lacks some. The D gene and trimming were derived from the DNA, and the V and J assignments and clone size from that table. Among about 490,000 clones listed, around 73% were seen once. Turning to this clone: Its antigen is unidentified. The same CDR3 also results from other DNA sequences found in this sample.

The CDR3 has 14 residues. Germline loops: CDR1 SGHVS, CDR2 FNYEAQ. After removal of 3 bases from V and 4 bases from J, the junction contained 2 bases not matched to a gene. Notes on the study in general: The study drew on few donors, limiting represented genetic and exposure-history diversity.

The sequence derives from a woman aged 40 to 50 in good health. Some clones in this sample may be carry-over from other donors' samples. Sequencing input: PBMCs. The V gene is TRBV7-6, the J gene TRBJ2-1, with 8 positions matching TRBD2. The CDR3 reads CASSLAGGYNEQFF. The DNA of the CDR3 is TGTGCCAGCAGCTTGGCGGGAGGATACAATGAGCAGTTCTTC.